The rows below give T cell receptor beta chains drawn from one sample of a study of cytomegalovirus exposure and HLA in healthy donors. The data were produced by immunoSEQ multiplex PCR, yet TCRdb's version contains in-frame clones alone and is incomplete. The table shows some 250,000 clones, with about 86% occurring only once. Sequenced: PBMCs. The receptors shown here come from a woman aged 25 to 39 in good health and CMV-seropositive. Both conserved end residues are part of each CDR3. The order of the fields is D gene, J gene, V gene, clone size, CDR3 protein, CDR3 DNA. D genes are given only for firm matches. A row's size may be missing; if present it is once, few, many or a size class.

D gene: .; J gene: TRBJ2-1; V gene: TRBV15; clone size: .; CDR3 protein: CATSRDPGDEQFF; CDR3 DNA: TGTGCCACCAGCAGAGATCCGGGAGATGAGCAGTTCTTC
D gene: TRBD1; J gene: TRBJ2-7; V gene: TRBV27; clone size: .; CDR3 protein: CASSLVQGAREQYF; CDR3 DNA: TGTGCCAGCAGTTTGGTACAGGGGGCACGCGAGCAGTACTTC
D gene: .; J gene: TRBJ2-4; V gene: TRBV6-1; clone size: .; CDR3 protein: CASSVWAAKNIQYF; CDR3 DNA: TGTGCCAGCAGTGTTTGGGCGGCCAAAAACATTCAGTACTTC
D gene: TRBD2; J gene: TRBJ2-5; V gene: TRBV15; clone size: .; CDR3 protein: CATSREAGLLVPETQYF; CDR3 DNA: TGTGCCACCAGCAGAGAAGCGGGACTCCTAGTTCCCGAGACCCAGTACTTC
D gene: TRBD2; J gene: TRBJ2-1; V gene: TRBV6-1; clone size: .; CDR3 protein: CASSERGRALNEQFF; CDR3 DNA: TGTGCCAGCAGTGAGCGCGGGAGGGCCCTCAATGAGCAGTTCTTC
D gene: .; J gene: TRBJ1-2; V gene: TRBV19; clone size: few; CDR3 protein: CASSIKGLRAGYTF; CDR3 DNA: TGTGCCAGTAGTATAAAAGGTTTGAGGGCGGGCTACACCTTC
D gene: .; J gene: TRBJ2-3; V gene: TRBV19; clone size: .; CDR3 protein: CASSIGQVTDTQYF; CDR3 DNA: TGTGCCAGTAGTATTGGGCAGGTCACAGATACGCAGTATTTT
D gene: .; J gene: TRBJ1-1; V gene: TRBV7-6; clone size: few; CDR3 protein: CASSPDGGEAFF; CDR3 DNA: TGTGCCAGCAGTCCCGACGGGGGTGAAGCTTTCTTT
D gene: TRBD2; J gene: TRBJ2-7; V gene: TRBV27; clone size: .; CDR3 protein: CASRNLAGGFYEQYF; CDR3 DNA: TGTGCCAGCAGGAACCTAGCGGGAGGCTTCTACGAGCAGTACTTC
D gene: TRBD1; J gene: TRBJ1-2; V gene: TRBV11-2; clone size: .; CDR3 protein: CASSLVPQGRLDYGYTF; CDR3 DNA: TGTGCCAGCAGCTTAGTCCCACAGGGGAGGCTCGACTATGGCTACACCTTC
D gene: .; J gene: TRBJ2-7; V gene: TRBV6-1; clone size: .; CDR3 protein: CASSESYWTANYEQYF; CDR3 DNA: TGTGCCAGCAGTGAATCTTATTGGACAGCCAACTACGAGCAGTACTTC
D gene: TRBD2; J gene: TRBJ2-7; V gene: TRBV2; clone size: .; CDR3 protein: CASDSGGISYEQYF; CDR3 DNA: TGTGCCAGCGATAGCGGGGGGATCTCCTACGAGCAGTACTTC
D gene: .; J gene: TRBJ1-1; V gene: TRBV19; clone size: .; CDR3 protein: CASSIGGTTEAFF; CDR3 DNA: TGTGCCAGTAGTATCGGGGGGACGACTGAAGCTTTCTTT
D gene: TRBD2; J gene: TRBJ2-5; V gene: TRBV7-8; clone size: .; CDR3 protein: CASSLISGRQETQYF; CDR3 DNA: TGTGCCAGCAGCTTAATTAGCGGGAGGCAGGAGACCCAGTACTTC
D gene: TRBD2; J gene: TRBJ2-5; V gene: TRBV9; clone size: .; CDR3 protein: CASSVASAGGGETQYF; CDR3 DNA: TGTGCCAGCAGCGTAGCTTCTGCGGGAGGAGGGGAGACCCAGTACTTC
D gene: TRBD1; J gene: TRBJ2-7; V gene: TRBV5-1; clone size: .; CDR3 protein: CASSLASGGETYEQYF; CDR3 DNA: TGCGCCAGCAGCTTGGCCTCAGGGGGCGAGACCTACGAGCAGTACTTC
D gene: TRBD1; J gene: TRBJ1-1; V gene: TRBV5-1; clone size: once; CDR3 protein: CASSGQGTFTEAFF; CDR3 DNA: TGCGCCAGCAGCGGACAGGGAACTTTCACTGAAGCTTTCTTT
D gene: .; J gene: TRBJ2-7; V gene: TRBV28; clone size: .; CDR3 protein: CASSFSGYSYEQYF; CDR3 DNA: TGTGCCAGCAGTTTTAGCGGCTACTCCTACGAGCAGTACTTC
D gene: .; J gene: TRBJ1-2; V gene: TRBV7-9; clone size: .; CDR3 protein: CASSLDLLNYGYTF; CDR3 DNA: TGTGCCAGCAGCTTAGATCTCCTCAACTATGGCTACACCTTC
D gene: TRBD1; J gene: TRBJ1-2; V gene: TRBV7-9; clone size: .; CDR3 protein: CASGGIEDRGYGYTF; CDR3 DNA: TGTGCCAGCGGCGGAATAGAGGACAGGGGCTATGGCTACACCTTC
D gene: TRBD2; J gene: TRBJ2-3; V gene: TRBV9; clone size: .; CDR3 protein: CASSVGTSGFTDTQYF; CDR3 DNA: TGTGCCAGCAGCGTCGGGACTAGCGGATTCACAGATACGCAGTATTTT
D gene: TRBD1; J gene: TRBJ1-5; V gene: TRBV6-6; clone size: .; CDR3 protein: CASSYPPGGSNQPQHF; CDR3 DNA: TGTGCCAGCAGTTACCCCCCAGGGGGAAGCAATCAGCCCCAGCATTTT
D gene: TRBD1; J gene: TRBJ2-1; V gene: TRBV7-2; clone size: few; CDR3 protein: CASSVAGTGGREQFF; CDR3 DNA: TGTGCCAGCAGCGTCGCCGGGACAGGGGGCCGTGAGCAGTTCTTC
D gene: .; J gene: TRBJ2-7; V gene: TRBV20-1; clone size: many; CDR3 protein: CSANTYEQYF; CDR3 DNA: TGCAGTGCGAACACGTACGAGCAGTACTTC
D gene: TRBD1; J gene: TRBJ2-2; V gene: TRBV15; clone size: .; CDR3 protein: CATPDRGNTGELFF; CDR3 DNA: TGTGCCACCCCAGACAGGGGGAACACCGGGGAGCTGTTTTTT
D gene: .; J gene: TRBJ2-2; V gene: TRBV5-5; clone size: .; CDR3 protein: CASSSSPLRGELFF; CDR3 DNA: TGTGCCAGCAGCTCTAGCCCCCTTAGGGGGGAGCTGTTTTTT
D gene: .; J gene: TRBJ1-1; V gene: TRBV5-1; clone size: once; CDR3 protein: CASSFLGAPDPNTEAFF; CDR3 DNA: TGCGCCAGCAGCTTCTTGGGGGCCCCTGATCCGAACACTGAAGCTTTCTTT
D gene: .; J gene: TRBJ2-7; V gene: TRBV14; clone size: .; CDR3 protein: CATPPGYEQYF; CDR3 DNA: TGTGCCACCCCCCCGGGCTACGAGCAGTACTTC
D gene: .; J gene: TRBJ2-1; V gene: TRBV16; clone size: .; CDR3 protein: CASSFSGTNQFF; CDR3 DNA: TGTGCCAGCAGCTTTTCCGGGACAAACCAGTTCTTC
D gene: .; J gene: TRBJ2-6; V gene: TRBV27; clone size: .; CDR3 protein: CASSFLGEANVLTF; CDR3 DNA: TGTGCCAGCAGTTTTCTAGGGGAGGCCAACGTCCTGACTTTC
D gene: TRBD2; J gene: TRBJ2-1; V gene: TRBV18; clone size: .; CDR3 protein: CASSPPASLAGAHEQFF; CDR3 DNA: TGTGCCAGCTCACCCCCGGCGTCTCTAGCGGGAGCCCATGAGCAGTTCTTC
D gene: TRBD1; J gene: TRBJ1-2; V gene: TRBV6-1; clone size: .; CDR3 protein: CASMNRDSYFYGYTF; CDR3 DNA: TGTGCCAGCATGAACCGGGACAGCTACTTCTATGGCTACACCTTC
D gene: .; J gene: TRBJ1-5; V gene: TRBV19; clone size: .; CDR3 protein: CASRSAEPLQPQHF; CDR3 DNA: TGTGCCAGTAGATCTGCAGAACCCCTCCAGCCCCAGCATTTT
D gene: TRBD2; J gene: TRBJ2-1; V gene: TRBV7-6; clone size: .; CDR3 protein: CASSPTSVFSYNEQFF; CDR3 DNA: TGTGCCAGCAGCCCCACTAGCGTCTTCTCCTACAATGAGCAGTTCTTC
D gene: .; J gene: TRBJ1-4; V gene: TRBV5-1; clone size: .; CDR3 protein: CASSLDRATNEKLFF; CDR3 DNA: TGCGCCAGCAGCTTGGACAGGGCAACTAATGAAAAACTGTTTTTT
D gene: .; J gene: TRBJ2-5; V gene: TRBV30; clone size: .; CDR3 protein: CAWSPVQETQYF; CDR3 DNA: TGTGCCTGGAGTCCCGTCCAAGAGACCCAGTACTTC
D gene: TRBD1; J gene: TRBJ2-7; V gene: TRBV6-5; clone size: .; CDR3 protein: CASGGQGANYEQYF; CDR3 DNA: TGTGCCAGCGGGGGACAGGGGGCGAACTACGAGCAGTACTTC
D gene: .; J gene: TRBJ1-5; V gene: TRBV27; clone size: .; CDR3 protein: CATRITGHSNQPQHF; CDR3 DNA: TGTGCCACCCGAATCACAGGACATAGCAATCAGCCCCAGCATTTT
D gene: .; J gene: TRBJ2-3; V gene: TRBV5-1; clone size: .; CDR3 protein: CASSLATDTDTQYF; CDR3 DNA: TGCGCCAGCAGCTTGGCCACTGACACAGATACGCAGTATTTT
D gene: TRBD2; J gene: TRBJ2-2; V gene: TRBV10-3; clone size: .; CDR3 protein: CASYSERESTGELFF; CDR3 DNA: TGTGCCTCTTACTCGGAGCGGGAGAGCACCGGGGAGCTGTTTTTT
D gene: .; J gene: TRBJ1-2; V gene: TRBV28; clone size: .; CDR3 protein: CASSLLRDYGYTF; CDR3 DNA: TGTGCCAGCAGTTTATTACGAGACTATGGCTACACCTTC
D gene: .; J gene: TRBJ2-7; V gene: TRBV27; clone size: .; CDR3 protein: CASRPDPGLDGAYEQYF; CDR3 DNA: TGTGCCAGCAGACCCGACCCCGGACTGGACGGGGCCTACGAGCAGTACTTC
D gene: TRBD2; J gene: TRBJ2-7; V gene: TRBV6-6; clone size: .; CDR3 protein: CASSSQLAGGFYEQYF; CDR3 DNA: TGTGCCAGCAGTTCACAACTAGCGGGAGGATTTTACGAGCAGTACTTC
D gene: TRBD1; J gene: TRBJ2-2; V gene: TRBV6-5; clone size: .; CDR3 protein: CASSRQGDTGELFF; CDR3 DNA: TGTGCCAGCAGCCGACAGGGGGACACCGGGGAGCTGTTTTTT
D gene: TRBD2; J gene: TRBJ2-1; V gene: TRBV30; clone size: few; CDR3 protein: CAWSVLAGNEQFF; CDR3 DNA: TGTGCCTGGAGTGTGCTAGCGGGAAATGAGCAGTTCTTC
D gene: TRBD1; J gene: TRBJ2-7; V gene: TRBV11-2; clone size: .; CDR3 protein: CASSSTGGTGAYEQYF; CDR3 DNA: TGTGCCAGCAGCTCAACCGGGGGGACAGGGGCCTACGAGCAGTACTTC
D gene: .; J gene: TRBJ1-1; V gene: TRBV11-1; clone size: .; CDR3 protein: CASSLVSGAAFF; CDR3 DNA: TGTGCCAGCAGCTTAGTGAGCGGGGCCGCTTTCTTT
D gene: .; J gene: TRBJ2-7; V gene: TRBV28; clone size: .; CDR3 protein: CASSLANSYEQYF; CDR3 DNA: TGTGCCAGCAGTTTAGCCAACAGCTACGAGCAGTACTTC
D gene: .; J gene: TRBJ1-1; V gene: TRBV7-6; clone size: .; CDR3 protein: CASSLALATSEAFF; CDR3 DNA: TGTGCCAGCAGCTTAGCTTTGGCCACCTCTGAAGCTTTCTTT
D gene: .; J gene: TRBJ1-1; V gene: TRBV19; clone size: .; CDR3 protein: CASSISRGNTEAFF; CDR3 DNA: TGTGCCAGTAGTATATCTCGGGGGAACACTGAAGCTTTCTTT
D gene: TRBD1; J gene: TRBJ2-3; V gene: TRBV29-1; clone size: once; CDR3 protein: CSVVRDRVPDTQYF; CDR3 DNA: TGCAGCGTTGTTAGGGACAGGGTTCCAGATACGCAGTATTTT
D gene: TRBD2; J gene: TRBJ2-7; V gene: TRBV19; clone size: .; CDR3 protein: CASAGTSGRLVYEQYF; CDR3 DNA: TGTGCCAGCGCCGGGACTAGCGGGAGGTTGGTCTACGAGCAGTACTTC
D gene: TRBD2; J gene: TRBJ2-1; V gene: TRBV18; clone size: .; CDR3 protein: CASSFSGDSYNEQFF; CDR3 DNA: TGTGCCAGCTCATTCAGCGGGGACTCCTACAATGAGCAGTTCTTC
D gene: TRBD1; J gene: TRBJ1-5; V gene: TRBV28; clone size: .; CDR3 protein: CASSSLDRDTLWPQHF; CDR3 DNA: TGTGCCAGCAGTTCCCTAGACAGGGACACCTTATGGCCCCAGCATTTT
D gene: TRBD1; J gene: TRBJ2-7; V gene: TRBV28; clone size: .; CDR3 protein: CASSLGKGTGPYEQYF; CDR3 DNA: TGTGCCAGCAGTTTAGGTAAAGGGACAGGGCCCTACGAGCAGTACTTC
D gene: .; J gene: TRBJ1-2; V gene: TRBV5-1; clone size: few; CDR3 protein: CASSLLGSSLSNYGYTF; CDR3 DNA: TGCGCCAGCAGCTTGTTGGGCAGCTCCCTCTCTAACTATGGCTACACCTTC
D gene: .; J gene: TRBJ1-1; V gene: TRBV30; clone size: .; CDR3 protein: CAWSKIRETEAFF; CDR3 DNA: TGTGCCTGGTCCAAGATCAGGGAAACTGAAGCTTTCTTT